This T cell receptor beta chain was observed in a study of metastatic and nonmetastatic thyroid tumors. In the study overall: Malignant thyroid and benign thyroid patients provided blood and tumor or nodule tissue whose repertoires were compared. General study results and limits: When malignant thyroid tumors were compared with benign nodules, TCR beta diversity was reportedly significantly higher in the malignant tumors. This held in both blood and tumor samples.

Among the patients, none had received any treatment before thyroid surgery. This clone occurred many times. Its matching antigen is unknown. Per the authors' pipeline: To classify distant metastasis in papillary thyroid cancer, a model was built from CDR3 differences across clinicopathological groups. TCRdb re-called clones via MiXCR from the PCR reads. In this record, the V and J calls reflect TCRdb's handling and not the investigators' own analysis. The sample holds approximately 30,000 clones, about a sixth seen once. The sequence was obtained from a female donor with papillary thyroid cancer or a benign thyroid nodule (not recorded which). Some clones in this sample may be carry-over from other donors' samples. The sample comprised blood.

CDR3 sequence: CAWSPGRETQYF. DNA of the CDR3: TGTGCCTGGAGTCCAGGGAGAGAGACCCAGTACTTC. This chain joins TRBV30 and TRBJ2-5; either TRBD1 or TRBD2 may supply D (5 bases each). The germline V gene encodes CDR1 GTSNPN and CDR2 SVGIG (reference sequence). The CDR3 has 12 amino acids. Deletions cut 2 bases from V and 4 bases from J, with 8 bases between.